The 21 T cell receptor beta chains listed next were all sequenced from one sample in a study of CD8 T cells in ankylosing spondylitis. In TCRdb, the 5' RACE reads were re-called with MiXCR into one record per CDR3 protein. The sample records around 300,000 distinct CDR3 sequences, roughly 12% being singletons. Sequencing used blood, either unsorted or a sorted T cell fraction (not recorded which). These receptors originate from a female donor with ankylosing spondylitis or in good health (not recorded which).

V gene TRBV5-5 combines with J gene TRBJ1-1, with 7 bases lining up with TRBD1. Per germline, CDR1 SGHKS and CDR2 YYEKEE (reference sequence). Unmatched junction bases numbered 8, after V lost 4 bases and J lost 5 bases. The CDR3 consists of 14 residues. Here the CDR3 reads CASSVTGVGTEAFF. For the CDR3, the DNA is TGTGCCAGCAGCGTCACAGGGGTTGGGACTGAAGCTTTCTTT.

This clonotype was recorded many times. This chain joins TRBV6-5 and TRBJ2-7, with 7 positions matching TRBD1. Germline V gene data show CDR1 as MNHEY and CDR2 as SVGAGI. This CDR3 comprises 16 residues. The ends lost 0 bases at V and 0 bases at J; junction bases unmatched: 5. The CDR3 loop reads CASSYSGTVVSYEQYF. The CDR3 bases are TGTGCCAGCAGTTACTCTGGGACAGTCGTCTCCTACGAGCAGTACTTC.

This clonotype was detected many times. The chain combines TRBV20-1 with TRBJ1-2; D might be TRBD1 (6 bases). Germline V CDR1 and CDR2: DFQATT, SNEGSKA (reference sequence). Trimming took 5 bases from V and 8 from J, leaving 12 bases between them. The CDR3 is 11 amino acids. This CDR3 reads CSAPTGAGYTF. The DNA for the CDR3 is TGCAGTGCTCCGACAGGCGCGGGCTACACCTTC.

In its sample, this clonotype was seen many times. The chain employs TRBV7-9 and TRBJ1-2; the match to TRBD1 covers 7 bases. The CDR3 spans 11 residues. Per germline, CDR1 SEHNR and CDR2 FQNEAQ (reference sequence). With V trimmed by 5 bases and J by 10 bases, 4 bases remained unmatched. DNA for the CDR3: TGTGCCAGCAGCACCGGGACAGCCTACACCTTC. It yields the protein CASSTGTAYTF.

Comment on this clonotype: A clone one base away is much larger, so this may be a read error. The chain couples TRBV7-9 to TRBJ2-1, with 10 nucleotides matching TRBD1. CDR3 length equals 13 residues. CDR1 SEHNR and CDR2 FQNEAQ come from the germline V gene (reference sequence). DNA for the CDR3: TGTGCCCGCAGCCCGGGACAGGGGTTTGAGCAGTTCTTC. Translation: CARSPGQGFEQFF.

This rearrangement joins TRBV7-9 to TRBJ2-4; possible D gene TRBD2, 6 bases. Germline V gene sequence: CDR1 SEHNR, CDR2 FQNEAQ (reference sequence). This CDR3 region has 14 residues. Trimming pared 5 bases from V and 15 bases from J, leaving 23 bases between. The CDR3 spells CASSPVGGVSSRYF. CDR3 nucleotide sequence: TGTGCCAGCAGCCCAGTCGGGGGTGTATCATCGAGGTACTTC.

In this sample, this clonotype turned up many times. V gene TRBV12-3 or TRBV12-4 combines with J gene TRBJ2-1, with 10 bases aligning to TRBD2. The CDR3 has 15 amino acids. The V gene end was trimmed by 9 bases and the J gene end by 6 bases; junction bases not matched to a gene: 11. CDR3 nucleotides: TGTGCCAGTACCCATTTACTAGCGGGGTTCAATGAGCAGTTCTTC. It codes for CASTHLLAGFNEQFF.

Turning to this clonotype: A read error may explain this, as a much larger clone is one base away. The chain recombines TRBV29-1 with TRBJ1-2; no clear D gene. Germline V CDR1 and CDR2: SQVTM, ANQGSEA. CDR3 length: 11 residues. The CDR3 region is CSVVGPRGYPF. CDR3 bases: TGCAGCGTTGTAGGTCCGCGAGGCTACCCCTTC.

This clonotype has ten or more counts. This chain links TRBV20-1 with TRBJ2-1; 10 positions match TRBD2. This CDR3 has 15 residues. V shed 2 bases and J 4 bases; nucleotides not matched to a gene: 5. CDR1 is DFQATT, CDR2 SNEGSKA, per germline (reference sequence). CDR3 bases: TGCAGTGCTAGAAAAAAGCGGGGGGGTTACAATGAGCAGTTCTTC. It translates to CSARKKRGGYNEQFF.

About this clonotype: This may come from a read error, since a much larger clone is one base off. The chain recombines TRBV20-1 with TRBJ2-7; 12 bases align to TRBD2. Germline lookup yields CDR1 DFQATT and CDR2 SNEGSKA (reference sequence). CDR3 length: 15 residues. CDR3 residues: CSASETSGSVYEQHF. The CDR3 DNA is TGCAGTGCTAGTGAGACTAGCGGGAGTGTTTACGAGCAGCACTTC.

This clonotype turned up a few times. The rearrangement uses TRBV7-8 and TRBJ2-3; no reliable D call. There are 16 residues in the CDR3. Germline assignment: CDR1 SGHVS and CDR2 FQNEAQ. V was shortened by 5 bases and J by 0 bases, with 15 bases between the two germline ends. The CDR3 sequence: CASSPRTDSSTDTQYF. The CDR3 DNA reads TGTGCCAGCAGCCCCCGGACGGATTCTAGCACAGATACGCAGTATTTT. Combining the CDR3 with reference TRBV7-8 and TRBJ2-3 gives the whole variable domain GAGVSQSPRYKVAKRGQDVALRCDPISGHVSLFWYQQALGQGPEFLTYFQNEAQLDKSGLPSDRFFAERPEGSVSTLKIQRTQQEDSAVYLCASSPRTDSSTDTQYFGPGTRLTVL.

Many counts were recorded for this clonotype. This chain links TRBV29-1 with TRBJ2-2; 11 bases are shared with TRBD1. Germline V lookup: CDR1 SQVTM, CDR2 ANQGSEA. V was pared by 4 bases and J by 1 base, with 5 bases of the junction left unmatched. The CDR3 loop spans 16 amino acids. As DNA, the CDR3 is TGCAGCGTTGCCATGGGACAGGGGGTGAACACCGGGGAGCTGTTTTTT. Amino acids: CSVAMGQGVNTGELFF.

This clonotype has just a few counts. The chain recombines TRBV7-2 with TRBJ1-2, with D possibly matching TRBD1 (6 bases). The ends were cut back, 1 base at V and 2 bases at J, with 8 bases in the middle. The CDR3 sequence is 14 residues long. CDR1 is SGHTA and CDR2 is FQGNSA in the germline V gene. Written as DNA, the CDR3 is TGTGCCAGCAGCTTAGGTGGACAGAACTATGGCTACACCTTC. Protein sequence: CASSLGGQNYGYTF.

This clonotype was seen a few times. The CDR3 loop is CASSWDFGNTIYF. DNA of the CDR3: TGTGCCAGCAGCTGGGATTTTGGAAACACCATATATTTT. The gene calls are TRBV7-2 and TRBJ1-3; the D is unclear. This CDR3 contains 13 residues. V was trimmed by 4 bases and J by 3 bases, leaving 7 bases between them. The germline V gene encodes CDR1 SGHTA and CDR2 FQGNSA.

This clonotype was counted only a few times. V gene TRBV7-8 combines with J gene TRBJ1-4; D possibly corresponds to TRBD1 (5 bases). This CDR3 comprises 15 residues. The germline V gene has CDR1 SGHVS and CDR2 FQNEAQ. V gave up 1 base and J gave up 8 bases, with 14 bases separating them. CDR3 sequence: CASSLEGRVEEKLFF. DNA for the CDR3: TGTGCCAGCAGCTTAGAAGGCAGGGTTGAAGAAAAACTGTTTTTT.

This clonotype was observed many times. V and J are TRBV20-1 and TRBJ2-1; D gene uncertain. Germline V CDR1 and CDR2: DFQATT, SNEGSKA (reference sequence). V lost 6 bases and J 0 bases, leaving 15 bases between the germline ends. This CDR3 contains 15 residues. For the CDR3, the DNA is TGCAGTGCCCACCCCGTGGCGGTCTCCTACAATGAGCAGTTCTTC. Translating gives CSAHPVAVSYNEQFF.

The DNA of the CDR3 is TGTGCCAGCAGGACCACCGGGGTACACGAGCAGTACTTC. Amino acid sequence: CASRTTGVHEQYF. The chain has TRBV7-9 and TRBJ2-7, with D possibly being TRBD2 (5 bases). Germline V lookup: CDR1 SEHNR, CDR2 FQNEAQ (reference sequence). The CDR3 is 13 amino acids. V lost 6 bases to trimming and J lost 5 bases, with 14 bases between them.

The chain uses TRBV7-2 and TRBJ2-5; D is perhaps TRBD1 (6 bases). There are 14 residues in the CDR3. Trimming shortened V by 7 bases and J by 0 bases, and 12 bases separated the two germline ends. Germline V CDR1 and CDR2: SGHTA, FQGNSA. The CDR3 bases are TGTGCCAGCACTCCGGGGACATACCAAGAGACCCAGTACTTC. Its translation: CASTPGTYQETQYF.

As regards this clonotype: This may be a read error: a much more frequent sequence differs by one nucleotide. V gene TRBV5-1 combines with J gene TRBJ2-1; 14 bases line up with TRBD2. This CDR3 has 15 residues. CDR1 and CDR2 (germline): SGHRS, YFSETQ. The CDR3 DNA follows: TGCGACAGCAGCTGGACTAGCGGGGGGCTCAATGAGCAGTTCTTC. Translated: CDSSWTSGGLNEQFF.

The V gene is TRBV5-1, the J gene TRBJ1-5; 9 nucleotides line up with TRBD1. V dropped 4 bases and J dropped 0; count of bases not matched to a gene: 17. CDR3 length: 20 amino acids. The germline V gene encodes CDR1 SGHRS and CDR2 YFSETQ. CDR3 DNA sequence: TGCGCCAGCAGCGCGAGGAAATCGGACAGGGGAACCTATAGCAATCAGCCCCAGCATTTT. It codes for CASSARKSDRGTYSNQPQHF.

This clonotype was seen many times. The V call is TRBV20-1, the J call TRBJ2-3; 7 bases align to TRBD2. From germline, CDR1 is DFQATT and CDR2 SNEGSKA (reference sequence). V shed 1 base, J shed 0 bases, and the junction held 4 bases outside the gene matches. This CDR3 is built from 15 residues. CDR3 sequence reads: CSARGAGASTDTQYF. The CDR3 DNA sequence: TGCAGTGCTAGAGGTGCGGGAGCAAGCACAGATACGCAGTATTTT.